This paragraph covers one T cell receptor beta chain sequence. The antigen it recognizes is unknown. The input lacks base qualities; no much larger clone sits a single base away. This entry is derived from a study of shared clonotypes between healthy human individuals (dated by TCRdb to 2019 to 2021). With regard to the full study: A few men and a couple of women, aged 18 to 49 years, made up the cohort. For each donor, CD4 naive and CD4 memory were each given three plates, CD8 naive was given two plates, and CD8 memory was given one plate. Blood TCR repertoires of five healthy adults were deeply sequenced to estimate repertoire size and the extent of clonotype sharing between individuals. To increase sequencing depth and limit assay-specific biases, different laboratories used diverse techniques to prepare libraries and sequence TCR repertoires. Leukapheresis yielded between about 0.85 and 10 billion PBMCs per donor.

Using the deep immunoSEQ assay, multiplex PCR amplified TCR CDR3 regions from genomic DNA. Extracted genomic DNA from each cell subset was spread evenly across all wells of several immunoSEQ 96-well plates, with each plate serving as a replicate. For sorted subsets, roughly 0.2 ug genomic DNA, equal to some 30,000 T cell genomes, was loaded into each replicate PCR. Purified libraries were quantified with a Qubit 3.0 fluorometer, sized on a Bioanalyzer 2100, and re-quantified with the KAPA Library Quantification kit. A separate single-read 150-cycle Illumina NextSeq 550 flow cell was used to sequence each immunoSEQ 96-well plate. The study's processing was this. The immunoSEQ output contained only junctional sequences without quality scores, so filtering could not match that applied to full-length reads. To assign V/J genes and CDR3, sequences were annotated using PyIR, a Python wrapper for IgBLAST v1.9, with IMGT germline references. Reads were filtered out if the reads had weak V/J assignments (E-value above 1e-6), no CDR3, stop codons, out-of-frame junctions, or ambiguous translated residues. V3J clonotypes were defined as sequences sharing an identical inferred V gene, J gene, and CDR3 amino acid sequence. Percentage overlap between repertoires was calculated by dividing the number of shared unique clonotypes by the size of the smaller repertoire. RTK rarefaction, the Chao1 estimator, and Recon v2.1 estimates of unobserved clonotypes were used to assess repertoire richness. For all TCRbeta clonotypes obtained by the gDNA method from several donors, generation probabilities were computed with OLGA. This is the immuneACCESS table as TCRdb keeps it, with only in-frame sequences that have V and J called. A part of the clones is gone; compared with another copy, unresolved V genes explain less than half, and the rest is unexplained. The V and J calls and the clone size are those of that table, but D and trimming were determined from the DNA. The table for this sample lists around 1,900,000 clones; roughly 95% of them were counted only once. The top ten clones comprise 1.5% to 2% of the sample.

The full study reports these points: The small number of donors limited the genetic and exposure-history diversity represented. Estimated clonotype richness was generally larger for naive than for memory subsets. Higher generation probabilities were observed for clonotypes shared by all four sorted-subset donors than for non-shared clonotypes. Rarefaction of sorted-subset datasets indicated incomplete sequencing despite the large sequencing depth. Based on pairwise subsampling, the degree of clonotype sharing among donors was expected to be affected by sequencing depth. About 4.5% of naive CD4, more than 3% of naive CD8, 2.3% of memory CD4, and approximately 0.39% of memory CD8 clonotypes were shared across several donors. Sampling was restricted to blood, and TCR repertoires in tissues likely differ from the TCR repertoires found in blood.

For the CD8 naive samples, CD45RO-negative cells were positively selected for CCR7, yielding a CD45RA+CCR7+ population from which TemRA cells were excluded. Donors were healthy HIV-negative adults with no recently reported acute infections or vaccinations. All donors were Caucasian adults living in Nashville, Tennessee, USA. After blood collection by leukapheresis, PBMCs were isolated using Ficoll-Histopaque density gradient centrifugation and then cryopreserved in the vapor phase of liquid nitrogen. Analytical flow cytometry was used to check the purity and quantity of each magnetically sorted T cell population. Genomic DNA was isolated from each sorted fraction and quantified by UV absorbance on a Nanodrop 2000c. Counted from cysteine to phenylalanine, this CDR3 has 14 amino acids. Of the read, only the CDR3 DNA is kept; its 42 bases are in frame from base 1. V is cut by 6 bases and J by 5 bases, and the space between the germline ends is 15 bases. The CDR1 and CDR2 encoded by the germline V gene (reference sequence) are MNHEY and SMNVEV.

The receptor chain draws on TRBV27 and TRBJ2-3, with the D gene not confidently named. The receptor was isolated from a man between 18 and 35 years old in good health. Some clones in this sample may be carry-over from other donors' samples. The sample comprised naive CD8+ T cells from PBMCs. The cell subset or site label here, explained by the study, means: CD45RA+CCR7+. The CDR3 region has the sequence CASRSIGTEDTQYF. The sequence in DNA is TGTGCCAGCAGGTCCATCGGAACGGAAGATACGCAGTATTTT.